The present TCR beta chain was sequenced within a study of blood T cell repertoires in COVID-19. About the research overall: Acute and convalescent COVID-19 samples came from the United States, Italy and Spain.

The method was immunoSEQ multiplex PCR; TCRdb's version includes in-frame clones alone and lacks a portion of them. The data hold about 20,000 clones, with 79% observed a single time. Germline V gives CDR1 SGHDT, CDR2 YYEEEE. The CDR3 is made up of 16 amino acids. J lost 8 bases, V lost 1 base, and 9 bases had no gene match. The sequence was collected from a man older than 75 with acute or convalescent COVID-19. Material for sequencing was peripheral blood. The chain employs TRBV5-6 and TRBJ1-6; 7 bases map to TRBD1. The CDR3 bases are TGTGCCAGCAGCTTGTGGGGACAGCGTAATGATTCACCCCTCCACTTT. Translation: CASSLWGQRNDSPLHF.